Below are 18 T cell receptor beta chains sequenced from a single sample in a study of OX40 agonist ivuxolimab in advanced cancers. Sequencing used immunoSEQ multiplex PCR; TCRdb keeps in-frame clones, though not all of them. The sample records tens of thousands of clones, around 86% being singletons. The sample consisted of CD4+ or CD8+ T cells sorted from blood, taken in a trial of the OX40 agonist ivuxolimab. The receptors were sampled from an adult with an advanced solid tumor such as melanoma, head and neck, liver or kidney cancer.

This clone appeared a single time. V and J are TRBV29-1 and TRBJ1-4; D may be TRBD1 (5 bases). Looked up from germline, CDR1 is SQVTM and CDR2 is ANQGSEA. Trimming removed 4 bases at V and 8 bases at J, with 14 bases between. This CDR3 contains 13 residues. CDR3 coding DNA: TGCAGCGTTGTTTTGGGGGTTGGGGAAAAACTGTTTTTT. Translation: CSVVLGVGEKLFF.

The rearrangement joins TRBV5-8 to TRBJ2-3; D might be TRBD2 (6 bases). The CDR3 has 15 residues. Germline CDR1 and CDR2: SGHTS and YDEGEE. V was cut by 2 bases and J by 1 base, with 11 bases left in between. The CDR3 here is CASSFLTGGTDTQYF. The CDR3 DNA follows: TGTGCCAGCAGCTTCTTAACGGGAGGCACAGATACGCAGTATTTT.

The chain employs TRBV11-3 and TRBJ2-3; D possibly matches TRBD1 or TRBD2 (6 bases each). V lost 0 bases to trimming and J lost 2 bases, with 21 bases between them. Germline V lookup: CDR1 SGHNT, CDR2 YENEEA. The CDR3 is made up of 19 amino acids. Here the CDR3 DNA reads TGTGCCAGCAGCTTAGAAGAGAGAGGGGGGAGGCCGCACACAGATACGCAGTATTTT. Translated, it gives CASSLEERGGRPHTDTQYF.

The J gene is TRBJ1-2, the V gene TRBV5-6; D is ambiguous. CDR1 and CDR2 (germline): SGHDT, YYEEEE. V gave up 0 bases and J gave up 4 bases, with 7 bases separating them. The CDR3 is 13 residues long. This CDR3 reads CASSLGRTYGYTF. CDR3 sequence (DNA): TGTGCCAGCAGCTTGGGTCGGACCTATGGCTACACCTTC.

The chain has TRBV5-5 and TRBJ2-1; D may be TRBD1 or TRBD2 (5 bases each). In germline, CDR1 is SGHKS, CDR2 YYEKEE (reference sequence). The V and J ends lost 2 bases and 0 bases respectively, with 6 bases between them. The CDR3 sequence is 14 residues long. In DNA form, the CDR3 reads TGTGCCAGCAGCTTTGGGGGCTCCTACAATGAGCAGTTCTTC. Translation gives CASSFGGSYNEQFF.

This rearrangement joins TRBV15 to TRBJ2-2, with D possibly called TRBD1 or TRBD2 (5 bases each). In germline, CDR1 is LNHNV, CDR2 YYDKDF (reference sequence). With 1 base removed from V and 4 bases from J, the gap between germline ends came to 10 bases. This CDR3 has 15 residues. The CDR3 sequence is CATSRGLRGTGELFF. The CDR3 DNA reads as TGTGCCACCAGCAGAGGTCTGAGGGGCACCGGGGAGCTGTTTTTT.

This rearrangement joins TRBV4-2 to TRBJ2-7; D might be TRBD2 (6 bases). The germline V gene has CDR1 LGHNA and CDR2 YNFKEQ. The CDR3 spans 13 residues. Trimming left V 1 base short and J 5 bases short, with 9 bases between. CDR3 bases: TGTGCCAGCAGCCAAGGGAGGGCGGACGAGCAGTACTTC. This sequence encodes CASSQGRADEQYF.

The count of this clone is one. CDR3 in DNA: TGTGCCTGGAGTCGAAGAAGCTACGGCACTGAAGCTTTCTTT. As protein: CAWSRRSYGTEAFF. V gene TRBV30 combines with J gene TRBJ1-1; D not certain. The germline gives CDR1 GTSNPN, CDR2 SVGIG (reference sequence). The V end lost 2 bases, the J end lost 4 bases, and 14 bases lay between the germline ends. CDR3 size: 14 residues. Together with reference TRBV30 and TRBJ1-1, the CDR3 gives the full variable domain: SQTIHQWPATLVQPVGSPLSLECTVEGTSNPNLYWYRQAAGRGLQLLFYSVGIGQISSEVPQNLSASRPQDRQFILSSKKLLLSDSGFYLCAWSRRSYGTEAFFGQGTRLTVV.

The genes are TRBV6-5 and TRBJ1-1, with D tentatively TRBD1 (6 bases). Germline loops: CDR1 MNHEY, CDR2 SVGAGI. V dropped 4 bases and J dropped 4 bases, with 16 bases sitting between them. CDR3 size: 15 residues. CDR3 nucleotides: TGTGCCAGCAGTTCGTACAGGGCTTCGGGCACTGAAGCTTTCTTT. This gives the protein CASSSYRASGTEAFF.

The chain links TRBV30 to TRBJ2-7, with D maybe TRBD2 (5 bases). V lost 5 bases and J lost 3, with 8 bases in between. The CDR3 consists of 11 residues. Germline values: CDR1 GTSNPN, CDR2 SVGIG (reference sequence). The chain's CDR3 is CAWGRIYEQYF. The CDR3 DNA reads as TGTGCCTGGGGGAGAATCTACGAGCAGTACTTC.

This chain's CDR3 is CASSIVFGNYEQYF. Written as DNA, the CDR3 is TGTGCCAGTAGTATAGTTTTCGGCAACTACGAGCAGTACTTC. This chain links TRBV19 with TRBJ2-7; D is undetermined. The CDR3 runs 14 residues. Per the germline V gene, CDR1 is LNHDA and CDR2 is SQIVND (reference sequence). V was trimmed by 1 base and J by 3 bases, leaving 10 bases between them.

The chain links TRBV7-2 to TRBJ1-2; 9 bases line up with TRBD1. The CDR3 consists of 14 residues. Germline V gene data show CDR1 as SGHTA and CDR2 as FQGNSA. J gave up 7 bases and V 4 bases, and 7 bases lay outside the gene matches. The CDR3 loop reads CASSSGQGSGGYTF. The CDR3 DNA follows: TGTGCCAGCAGCTCCGGACAGGGGAGCGGTGGCTACACCTTC.

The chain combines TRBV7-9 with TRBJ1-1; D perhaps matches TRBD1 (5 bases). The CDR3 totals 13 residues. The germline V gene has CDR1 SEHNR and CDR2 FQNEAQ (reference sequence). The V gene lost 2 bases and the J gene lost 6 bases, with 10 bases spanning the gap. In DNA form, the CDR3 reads TGTGCCAGCAGCTTACAGGGAAAGGCTGAAGCTTTCTTT. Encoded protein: CASSLQGKAEAFF.

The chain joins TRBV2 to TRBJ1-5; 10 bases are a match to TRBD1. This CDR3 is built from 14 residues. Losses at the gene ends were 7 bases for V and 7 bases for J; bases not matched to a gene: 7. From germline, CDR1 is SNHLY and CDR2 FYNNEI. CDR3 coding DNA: TGTGCCAGCACCCAGGACAGGGGGTACCAGCCCCAGCATTTT. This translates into CASTQDRGYQPQHF.

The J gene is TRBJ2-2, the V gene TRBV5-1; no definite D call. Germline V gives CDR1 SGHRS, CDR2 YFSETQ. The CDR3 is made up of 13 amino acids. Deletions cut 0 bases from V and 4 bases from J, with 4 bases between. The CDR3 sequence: CASSLDGTGELFF. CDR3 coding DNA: TGCGCCAGCAGCTTGGACGGCACCGGGGAGCTGTTTTTT.

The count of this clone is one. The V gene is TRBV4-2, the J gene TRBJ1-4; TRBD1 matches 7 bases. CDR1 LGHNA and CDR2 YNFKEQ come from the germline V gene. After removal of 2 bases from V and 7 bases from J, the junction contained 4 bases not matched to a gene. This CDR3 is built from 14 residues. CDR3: CASSQPPGGEKLFF. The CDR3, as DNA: TGTGCCAGCAGCCAACCTCCAGGGGGTGAAAAACTGTTTTTT.

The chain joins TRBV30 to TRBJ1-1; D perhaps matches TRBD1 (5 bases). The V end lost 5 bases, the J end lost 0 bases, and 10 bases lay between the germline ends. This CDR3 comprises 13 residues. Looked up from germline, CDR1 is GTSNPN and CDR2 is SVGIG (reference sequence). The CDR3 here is CAWARGLNTEAFF. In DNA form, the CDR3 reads TGTGCCTGGGCGAGGGGACTGAACACTGAAGCTTTCTTT.

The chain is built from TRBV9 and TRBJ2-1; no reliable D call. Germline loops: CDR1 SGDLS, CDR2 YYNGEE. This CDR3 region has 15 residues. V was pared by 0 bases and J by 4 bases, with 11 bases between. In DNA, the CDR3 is TGTGCCAGCAGCGTAGAGCTCGGGCAGTACAATGAGCAGTTCTTC. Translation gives CASSVELGQYNEQFF.